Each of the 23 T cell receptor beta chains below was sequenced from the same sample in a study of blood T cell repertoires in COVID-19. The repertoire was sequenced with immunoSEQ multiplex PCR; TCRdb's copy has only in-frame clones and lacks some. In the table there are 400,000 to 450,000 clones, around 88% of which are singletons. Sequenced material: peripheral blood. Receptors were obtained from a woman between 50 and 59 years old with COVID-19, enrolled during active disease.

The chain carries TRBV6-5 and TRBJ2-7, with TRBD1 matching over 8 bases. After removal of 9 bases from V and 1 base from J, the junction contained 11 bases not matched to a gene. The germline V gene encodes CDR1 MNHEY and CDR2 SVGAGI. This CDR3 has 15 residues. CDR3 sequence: CASYSEDRESYEQYF. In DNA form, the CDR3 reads TGTGCCAGTTATTCGGAGGACAGGGAGTCCTACGAGCAGTACTTC.

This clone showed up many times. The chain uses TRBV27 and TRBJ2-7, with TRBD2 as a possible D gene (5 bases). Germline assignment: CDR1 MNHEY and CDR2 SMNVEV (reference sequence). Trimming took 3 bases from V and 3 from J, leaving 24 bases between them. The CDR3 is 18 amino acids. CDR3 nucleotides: TGTGCCAGCAGTTTTCGGGCGGGCCTGACCGTTGGGGACTACGAGCAGTACTTC. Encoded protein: CASSFRAGLTVGDYEQYF.

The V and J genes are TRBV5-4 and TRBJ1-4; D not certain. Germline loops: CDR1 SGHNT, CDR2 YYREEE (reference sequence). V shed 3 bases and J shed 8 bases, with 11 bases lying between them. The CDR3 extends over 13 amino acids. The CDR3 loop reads CASSSNSEEKLFF. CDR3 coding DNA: TGTGCCAGCAGCTCGAATTCCGAGGAAAAACTGTTTTTT.

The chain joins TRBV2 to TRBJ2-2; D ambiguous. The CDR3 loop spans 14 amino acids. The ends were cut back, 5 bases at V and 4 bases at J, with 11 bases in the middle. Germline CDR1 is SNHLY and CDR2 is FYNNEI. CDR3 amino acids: CASSPGFSTGELFF. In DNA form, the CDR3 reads TGTGCCAGCAGTCCCGGGTTTTCCACCGGGGAGCTGTTTTTT.

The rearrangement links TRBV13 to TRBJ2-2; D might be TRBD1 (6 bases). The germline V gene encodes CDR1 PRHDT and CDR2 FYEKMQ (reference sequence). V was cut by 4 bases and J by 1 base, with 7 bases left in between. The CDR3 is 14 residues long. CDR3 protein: CASSSDRNTGELFF. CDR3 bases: TGTGCCAGCAGCTCGGACAGGAACACCGGGGAGCTGTTTTTT.

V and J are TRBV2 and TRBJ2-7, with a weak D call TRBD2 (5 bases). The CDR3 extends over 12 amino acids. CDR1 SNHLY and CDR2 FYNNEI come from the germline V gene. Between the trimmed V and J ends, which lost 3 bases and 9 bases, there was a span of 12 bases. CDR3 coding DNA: TGTGCCAGCAGTGAGTCCCTCGGAGGGCAGTACTTC. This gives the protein CASSESLGGQYF.

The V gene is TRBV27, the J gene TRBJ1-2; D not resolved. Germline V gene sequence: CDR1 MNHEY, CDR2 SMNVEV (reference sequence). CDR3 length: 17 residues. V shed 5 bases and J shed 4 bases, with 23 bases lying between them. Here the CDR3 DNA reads TGTGCCAGCAGTCCCCAGGCGTCCAGCCCGCGATCCTATGGCTACACCTTC. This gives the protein CASSPQASSPRSYGYTF.

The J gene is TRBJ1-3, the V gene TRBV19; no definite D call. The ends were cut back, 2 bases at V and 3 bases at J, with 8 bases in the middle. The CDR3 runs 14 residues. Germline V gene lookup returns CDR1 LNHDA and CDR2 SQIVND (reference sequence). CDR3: CASSIIQNGNTIYF. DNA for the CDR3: TGTGCCAGTAGTATAATACAGAATGGAAACACCATATATTTT.

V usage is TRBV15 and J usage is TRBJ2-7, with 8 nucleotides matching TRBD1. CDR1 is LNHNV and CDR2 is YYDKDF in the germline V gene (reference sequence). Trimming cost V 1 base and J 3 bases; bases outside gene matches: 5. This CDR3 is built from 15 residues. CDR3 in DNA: TGTGCCACCAGCAGAGCGGCAGGGGGCCGCTACGAGCAGTACTTC. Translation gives CATSRAAGGRYEQYF.

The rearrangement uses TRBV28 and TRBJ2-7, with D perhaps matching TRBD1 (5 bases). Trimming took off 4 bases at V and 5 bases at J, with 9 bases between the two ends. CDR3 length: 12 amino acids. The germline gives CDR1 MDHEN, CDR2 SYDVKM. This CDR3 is CASSSGRDEQYF. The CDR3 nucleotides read TGTGCCAGCAGTTCGGGCAGGGACGAGCAGTACTTC.

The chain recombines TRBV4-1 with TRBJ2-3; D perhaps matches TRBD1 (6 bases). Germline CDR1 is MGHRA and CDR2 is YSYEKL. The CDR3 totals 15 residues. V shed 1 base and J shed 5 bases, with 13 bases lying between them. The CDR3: CASSQVGAGGDTQYF. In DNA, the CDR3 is TGCGCCAGCAGCCAAGTGGGGGCCGGAGGAGATACGCAGTATTTT.

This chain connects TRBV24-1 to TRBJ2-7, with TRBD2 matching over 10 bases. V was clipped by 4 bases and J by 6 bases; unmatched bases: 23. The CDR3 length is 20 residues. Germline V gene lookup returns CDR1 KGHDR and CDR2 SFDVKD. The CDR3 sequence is CATSDPSKRGGFNNSREQYF. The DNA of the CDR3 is TGTGCCACCAGTGACCCCTCCAAGCGGGGGGGATTCAATAACTCCCGCGAGCAGTACTTC.

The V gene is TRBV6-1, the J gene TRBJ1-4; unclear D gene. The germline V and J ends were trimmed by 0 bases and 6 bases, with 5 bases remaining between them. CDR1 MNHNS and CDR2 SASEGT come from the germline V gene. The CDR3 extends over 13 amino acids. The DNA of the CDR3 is TGTGCCAGCAGTGAAGCGAGGGATGAAAAACTGTTTTTT. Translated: CASSEARDEKLFF.

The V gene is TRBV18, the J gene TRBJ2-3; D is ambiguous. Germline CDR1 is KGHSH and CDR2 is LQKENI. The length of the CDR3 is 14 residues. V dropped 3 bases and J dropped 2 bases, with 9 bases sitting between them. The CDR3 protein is CASSPSSNTDTQYF. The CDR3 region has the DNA TGTGCCAGCTCACCGAGTTCCAACACAGATACGCAGTATTTT.

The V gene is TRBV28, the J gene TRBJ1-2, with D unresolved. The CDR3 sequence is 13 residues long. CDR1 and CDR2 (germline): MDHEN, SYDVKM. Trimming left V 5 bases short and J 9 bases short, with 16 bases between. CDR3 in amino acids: CASSGLGRGSYTF. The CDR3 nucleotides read TGTGCCAGCAGTGGGTTAGGGCGGGGAAGCTACACCTTC.

The CDR3 protein is CASSRSGLAGGETQYF. CDR3 nucleotides: TGTGCCAGCAGCCGATCGGGACTAGCGGGGGGAGAGACCCAGTACTTC. V is TRBV3-1 (or the pseudogene TRBV3-2) and J is TRBJ2-5, with 15 bases matching TRBD2. The CDR3 is 16 amino acids. V shed 4 bases, J shed 4 bases, and the junction held 4 bases outside the gene matches. From germline, CDR1 is LGHDT and CDR2 YNNKEL (reference sequence).

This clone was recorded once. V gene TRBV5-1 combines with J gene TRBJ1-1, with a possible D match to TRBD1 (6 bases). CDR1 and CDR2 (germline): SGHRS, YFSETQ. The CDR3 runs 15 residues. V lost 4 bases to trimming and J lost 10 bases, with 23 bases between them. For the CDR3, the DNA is TGCGCCAGCAGCGTTACTACAGGGCGGATTTATACAGCTTTCTTT. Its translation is CASSVTTGRIYTAFF.

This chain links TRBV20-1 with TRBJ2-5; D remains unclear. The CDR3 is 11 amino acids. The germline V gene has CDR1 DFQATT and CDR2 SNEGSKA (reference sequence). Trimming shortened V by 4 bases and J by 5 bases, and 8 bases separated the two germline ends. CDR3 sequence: CSAIPQETQYF. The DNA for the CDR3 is TGCAGTGCTATCCCACAGGAGACCCAGTACTTC.

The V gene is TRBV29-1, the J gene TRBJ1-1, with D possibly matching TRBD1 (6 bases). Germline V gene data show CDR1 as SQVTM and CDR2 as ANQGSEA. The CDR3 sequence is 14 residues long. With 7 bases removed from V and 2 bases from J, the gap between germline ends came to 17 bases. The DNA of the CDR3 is TGCAGCGCTTCTCGGGGGGGGGCTAACACTGAAGCTTTCTTT. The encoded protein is CSASRGGANTEAFF.

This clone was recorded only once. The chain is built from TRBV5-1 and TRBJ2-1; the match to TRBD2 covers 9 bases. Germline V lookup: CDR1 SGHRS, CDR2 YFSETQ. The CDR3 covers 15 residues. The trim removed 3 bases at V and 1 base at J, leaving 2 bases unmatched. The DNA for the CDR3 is TGCGCCAGCAGCTCTAGCGGGGAGTCCTACAATGAGCAGTTCTTC. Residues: CASSSSGESYNEQFF.

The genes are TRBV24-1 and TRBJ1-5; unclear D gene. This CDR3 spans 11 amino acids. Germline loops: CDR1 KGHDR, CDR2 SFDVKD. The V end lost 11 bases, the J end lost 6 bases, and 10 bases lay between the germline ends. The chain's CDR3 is CASQSVQPQHF. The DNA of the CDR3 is TGTGCCAGCCAAAGCGTTCAGCCCCAGCATTTT.

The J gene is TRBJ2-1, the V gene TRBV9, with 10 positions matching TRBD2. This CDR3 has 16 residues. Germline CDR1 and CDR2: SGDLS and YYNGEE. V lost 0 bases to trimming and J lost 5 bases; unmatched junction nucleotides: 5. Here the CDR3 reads CASSVGAGGTDNEQFF. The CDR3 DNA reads TGTGCCAGCAGCGTAGGAGCGGGGGGGACCGACAATGAGCAGTTCTTC.

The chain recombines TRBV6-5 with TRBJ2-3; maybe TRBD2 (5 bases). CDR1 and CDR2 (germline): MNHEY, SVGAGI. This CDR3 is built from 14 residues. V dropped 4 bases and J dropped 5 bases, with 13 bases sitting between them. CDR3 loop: CASSLLGYQDTQYF. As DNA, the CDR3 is TGTGCCAGCAGTTTACTAGGGTATCAAGATACGCAGTATTTT.